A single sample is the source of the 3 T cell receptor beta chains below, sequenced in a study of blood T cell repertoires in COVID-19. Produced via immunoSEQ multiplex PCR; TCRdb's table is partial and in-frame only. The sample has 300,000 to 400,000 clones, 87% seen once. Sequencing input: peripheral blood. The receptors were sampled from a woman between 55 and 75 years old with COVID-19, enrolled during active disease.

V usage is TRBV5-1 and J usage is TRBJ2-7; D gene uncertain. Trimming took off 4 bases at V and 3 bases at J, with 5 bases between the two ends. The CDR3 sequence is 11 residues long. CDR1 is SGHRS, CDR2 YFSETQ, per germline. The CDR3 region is CASSPNYEQYF. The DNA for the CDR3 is TGCGCCAGCAGCCCTAACTACGAGCAGTACTTC.

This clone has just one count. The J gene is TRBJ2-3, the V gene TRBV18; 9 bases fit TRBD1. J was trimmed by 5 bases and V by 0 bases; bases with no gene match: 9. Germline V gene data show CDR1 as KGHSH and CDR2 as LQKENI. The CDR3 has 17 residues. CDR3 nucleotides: TGTGCCAGCTCACCACCGATGACAGGGGGGCGAGGAGATACGCAGTATTTT. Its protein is CASSPPMTGGRGDTQYF.

Here the CDR3 DNA reads TGTGCCAGCTCTCCCCTAAGGGGGACAGATACGCAGTATTTT. Translation: CASSPLRGTDTQYF. This rearrangement joins TRBV18 to TRBJ2-3, with a weak D call TRBD1 (6 bases). The CDR3 is 14 residues long. Germline V gives CDR1 KGHSH, CDR2 LQKENI. Trimming took 6 bases from V and 3 from J, leaving 13 bases between them.